This passage covers 16 T cell receptor beta chains from one sample sequenced in a study of graft-versus-host responses after intestinal transplantation. Only in-frame clones appear in the TCRdb table, and some are missing; sequencing was by immunoSEQ multiplex PCR. This repertoire shows over 80,000 clones, roughly 89% found once; its top ten account for 0.15% to 0.2%. These TCRs' antigens remain unknown. The material sequenced was unstimulated CD4+ T cells sorted from spleen or lymph node cells, taken before transplant. These receptors all stem from a human donor who was the organ donor for an intestinal transplant.

This clone showed up just once. This chain connects TRBV5-1 to TRBJ2-1, with 14 positions matching TRBD2. V shed 4 bases, J shed 7 bases, and the junction held 4 bases outside the gene matches. From germline, CDR1 is SGHRS and CDR2 YFSETQ. The CDR3 has 15 amino acids. CDR3 region: CASSVTSGGANEQFF. The CDR3 nucleotides read TGCGCCAGCAGCGTGACTAGCGGGGGGGCGAATGAGCAGTTCTTC.

The CDR3 reads CASSFWAGKNTEAFF. The DNA of the CDR3 is TGTGCCAGCAGCTTTTGGGCAGGGAAGAACACTGAAGCTTTCTTT. V and J are TRBV7-2 and TRBJ1-1, with D possibly matching TRBD1 (5 bases). Germline lookup yields CDR1 SGHTA and CDR2 FQGNSA. This CDR3 region has 15 residues. Trimming pared 3 bases from V and 1 base from J, leaving 12 bases between.

There are a few counts of this clone. The V and J genes are TRBV9 and TRBJ2-3; D may be TRBD2 (5 bases). The ends were cut back, 2 bases at V and 2 bases at J, with 15 bases in the middle. Germline V gene lookup returns CDR1 SGDLS and CDR2 YYNGEE. The CDR3 totals 16 residues. In nucleotides, the CDR3 is TGTGCCAGCAGCGTCCTCGGAGGTTCACACACAGATACGCAGTATTTT. This sequence encodes CASSVLGGSHTDTQYF.

V usage is TRBV29-1 and J usage is TRBJ1-1, with TRBD1 as a possible D gene (6 bases). The germline V and J ends were trimmed by 8 bases and 4 bases, with 20 bases remaining between them. CDR3 size: 14 residues. Looked up from germline, CDR1 is SQVTM and CDR2 is ANQGSEA. This CDR3 reads CSIGGGGLFTEAFF. In nucleotides, the CDR3 is TGCAGCATAGGGGGAGGGGGATTATTCACTGAAGCTTTCTTT.

This CDR3 reads CASSLRRGGIVNTEAFF. CDR3 DNA sequence: TGTGCCAGCAGCTTGAGGAGGGGGGGAATAGTGAACACTGAAGCTTTCTTT. The chain carries TRBV7-6 and TRBJ1-1, with a tentative D call TRBD1 (6 bases). Trimming pared 3 bases from V and 0 bases from J, leaving 17 bases between. This CDR3 has 17 amino acids. Germline CDR1 reads SGHVS; CDR2 reads FNYEAQ.

This clone was recorded a few times. This rearrangement joins TRBV10-3 to TRBJ2-7; 7 nucleotides match TRBD2. The ends lost 3 bases at V and 5 bases at J; junction bases unmatched: 7. There are 14 residues in the CDR3. Germline V CDR1 and CDR2: ENHRY, SYGVKD. The CDR3, as DNA: TGTGCCATCAGTGATTTTAGCGGGCGCGACGAGCAGTACTTC. It codes for CAISDFSGRDEQYF.

V and J are TRBV12-5 and TRBJ1-5; D unclear. The CDR3 extends over 15 amino acids. V lost 3 bases and J lost 0, with 9 bases in between. Germline assignment: CDR1 LGHNT and CDR2 FRNRAP. CDR3 sequence: CASGFGAYSNQPQHF. The CDR3 coding sequence is TGTGCTAGTGGTTTTGGTGCGTATAGCAATCAGCCCCAGCATTTT.

This chain links TRBV7-9 with TRBJ2-2; D perhaps matches TRBD2 (6 bases). This CDR3 is 16 amino acids long. Deletions cut 1 base from V and 4 bases from J, with 13 bases between. The germline V gene encodes CDR1 SEHNR and CDR2 FQNEAQ (reference sequence). CDR3 loop: CASSLVSLGGTGELFF. For the CDR3, the DNA is TGTGCCAGCAGCTTAGTATCCCTCGGGGGCACCGGGGAGCTGTTTTTT.

This chain uses TRBV7-2 with TRBJ1-2; 7 bases line up with TRBD1. V lost 5 bases, J lost 8 bases, and 11 bases stayed unmatched. CDR1 and CDR2 (germline): SGHTA, FQGNSA. CDR3 length: 14 amino acids. CDR3 amino acids: CASSRKQGIGGYTF. CDR3 in DNA: TGTGCCAGCAGCCGAAAACAGGGGATCGGCGGCTACACCTTC.

The V call is TRBV12-2, the J call TRBJ1-5. TRBV12-2 represents a pseudogene. The CDR3 is made up of 17 amino acids. The CDR3 loop is CASRLDGKGGSNQPQHF. Here the CDR3 DNA reads TGTGCAAGTCGCTTAGACGGGAAGGGTGGCTCTAATCAGCCCCAGCATTTT.

The CDR3 sequence is CASSIPRRGGSGTQYF. The CDR3 DNA is TGTGCCAGTAGTATCCCCCGTCGGGGGGGAAGTGGTACGCAGTATTTT. The chain has TRBV19 and TRBJ2-3; 8 bases match TRBD2. The CDR3 spans 16 residues. V lost 3 bases to trimming and J lost 8 bases; unmatched junction nucleotides: 13. The germline V gene encodes CDR1 LNHDA and CDR2 SQIVND (reference sequence).

In its sample, this clone was seen once. This chain links TRBV4-3 with TRBJ2-2; 7 positions match TRBD1. Germline CDR1 and CDR2: LGHNA and YSLEER. This CDR3 has 18 amino acids. After removal of 0 bases from V and 2 bases from J, the junction contained 9 bases not matched to a gene. The CDR3 spells CASSQERPGTANTGELFF. CDR3 nucleotide sequence: TGCGCCAGCAGCCAAGAACGGCCCGGGACAGCTAACACCGGGGAGCTGTTTTTT.

The V gene is TRBV7-2, the J gene TRBJ2-2, with 9 bases fitting TRBD2. This CDR3 has 16 residues. With V trimmed by 6 bases and J by 5 bases, 10 bases remained unmatched. Germline V gene data show CDR1 as SGHTA and CDR2 as FQGNSA. CDR3 amino acids: CASRLLTSGLTGELFF. For the CDR3, the DNA is TGTGCCAGCAGACTGTTGACTAGCGGACTTACCGGGGAGCTGTTTTTT.

This chain uses TRBV9 with TRBJ1-1, with 7 positions matching TRBD1. This CDR3 region has 15 residues. The germline gives CDR1 SGDLS, CDR2 YYNGEE. After removal of 3 bases from V and 5 bases from J, the junction contained 10 bases not matched to a gene. CDR3 coding DNA: TGTGCCAGCAGCGATCGACAGGGAGAGAAGACTGAAGCTTTCTTT. This translates into CASSDRQGEKTEAFF.

This chain joins TRBV5-5 and TRBJ2-7; weak D call: TRBD2 (7 bases). Germline assignment: CDR1 SGHKS and CDR2 YYEKEE (reference sequence). This CDR3 is built from 15 residues. V gave up 6 bases and J gave up 2 bases, with 18 bases separating them. The DNA for the CDR3 is TGTGCCAGCACCGGTGGGGGGGCGCGCGCCTACGAGCAGTACTTC. Protein product: CASTGGGARAYEQYF.

The chain links TRBV27 to TRBJ2-3; 8 bases match TRBD1. Germline assignment: CDR1 MNHEY and CDR2 SMNVEV (reference sequence). This CDR3 region has 14 residues. The V segment lost 5 bases and the J segment 6 bases; nucleotides outside the gene matches: 7. CDR3 coding DNA: TGTGCCAGCAGTCCTCGACAGGGGTCGGATACGCAGTATTTT. Its protein is CASSPRQGSDTQYF.